This record covers a single T cell receptor beta chain. Its target is not known. There are 12 residues in the CDR3. The germline V gene encodes CDR1 LNHNV and CDR2 YYDKDF (reference sequence). V lost 0 bases, J lost 7 bases, and 4 bases lay in between. This sample was included in a study of response to subunit inactivated influenza vaccine. Points from the study as a whole: Authors suggested that a seasonal influenza vaccination recruits few new T cells each time.

MiXCR, applied by TCRdb to the RT-PCR reads, yields one record per CDR3 protein. The sample includes about 520,000 distinct CDR3 sequences, roughly 27% of them seen just once. The origin of this receptor is a man in his fifties or sixties who received an inactivated influenza vaccine. Sequenced here: CD4+ T cells sorted from PBMCs, sampled roughly 5 days after vaccination. The chain carries TRBV15 and TRBJ2-1; no clear D gene. The CDR3 DNA sequence: TGTGCCACCAGCAGAGATAGAAATGAGCAGTTCTTC. It yields the protein CATSRDRNEQFF.